These 28 T cell receptor beta chains were sequenced from one sample in a study of tumor-infiltrating lymphocytes in primary liver carcinoma. Starting from around 0.45 ug of total RNA, TCR beta cDNA was produced with a primer in the constant region. Three nested multiplex PCR rounds of slightly modified ARM-PCR generated TCR beta libraries. The study ran its first two PCR rounds for nine to eleven cycles each, using TRBV1-TRBV30 forward primers and a C-beta reverse primer. TCRdb called the multiplex PCR reads again in MiXCR, with one record for every CDR3 protein. The table records approximately 92,000 distinct CDR3 sequences, around 68% of them present only once. Joint extraction of RNA and DNA used roughly 19-31 mg of bulk tissue that was unsorted. The sequencing sample was made of tumor-adjacent normal liver tissue. These receptors were taken from a man aged 35 to 55 with primary liver carcinoma and hepatitis B virus infection.

As to this clonotype: A single base separates this from a much larger clone, so it may be a read error. This chain connects TRBV10-3 to TRBJ2-7; 11 bases align to TRBD2. The CDR3 contains 15 residues. Germline CDR1 ENHRY, CDR2 SYGVKD. The CDR3 spells CGIREGTSGTYEQYF. As DNA, the CDR3 is TGTGGCATCAGGGAAGGGACTAGCGGAACCTACGAGCAGTACTTC.

V is TRBV6-5 and J is TRBJ1-2; D is uncertain. V gave up 6 bases and J gave up 0 bases, with 8 bases separating them. CDR3 length: 13 amino acids. CDR1 is MNHEY, CDR2 SVGAGI, per germline. CDR3 protein: CASRQTANYGYTF. The CDR3 nucleotides read TGTGCCAGCAGACAAACGGCTAACTATGGCTACACCTTC.

With respect to this clonotype: It is likely a read error, because the conserved phenylalanine at the end of the CDR3 is missing. The chain uses TRBV5-4 and TRBJ2-3, with 8 bases that match TRBD2. The CDR3 spans 17 residues. CDR1 and CDR2 (germline): SGHNT, YYREEE (reference sequence). V lost 4 bases and J lost 0; bases outside the gene matches: 10. In DNA, the CDR3 is TGTGCCAGCAGCAGAAGTCTAGCGGGTTCAAGCACAGATACGCAGTATTCT. Its protein is CASSRSLAGSSTDTQYS.

This clonotype has a single count. The chain links TRBV10-3 to TRBJ1-1; 7 positions match TRBD1. J was trimmed by 1 base and V by 11 bases; bases with no gene match: 13. The germline CDR1 and CDR2 sequences are ENHRY and SYGVKD. This CDR3 contains 15 residues. The CDR3 nucleotides are TGTGCCGTCGGTCAAGGGGGCGATCGGAACACTGAAGCTTTCTTT. Its translation is CAVGQGGDRNTEAFF.

With respect to this clonotype: This may arise from a read error, as a much more abundant clone is one base away. The rearrangement links TRBV10-3 to TRBJ1-2; no firm D call. This CDR3 comprises 11 residues. The V gene lost 8 bases and the J gene lost 5 bases, with 9 bases spanning the gap. The germline V gene encodes CDR1 ENHRY and CDR2 SYGVKD. CDR3 protein: CAIETPYGYTF. The CDR3 DNA reads TGTGCCATCGAGACGCCATATGGCTACACCTTC.

This clonotype was observed many times. This sequence joins TRBV5-1 and TRBJ1-6; possible D gene TRBD1, 6 bases. CDR3 size: 12 residues. CDR1 is SGHRS and CDR2 is YFSETQ in the germline V gene. V dropped 5 bases and J dropped 7 bases, with 7 bases sitting between them. The CDR3 loop is CASRGGNSPLHF. The CDR3 DNA follows: TGCGCCAGCAGAGGGGGGAATTCACCCCTCCACTTT. Drawing the rest from reference TRBV5-1 and TRBJ1-6, the complete variable domain is KAGVTQTPRYLIKTRGQQVTLSCSPISGHRSVSWYQQTPGQGLQFLFEYFSETQRNKGNFPGRFSGRQFSNSRSEMNVSTLELGDSALYLCASRGGNSPLHFGNGTRLTVT.

About this clonotype: Because it lacks the conserved phenylalanine or tryptophan at the end, this CDR3 is likely a read error. The chain couples TRBV7-8 to TRBJ2-7; D uncertain. Germline CDR1 is SGHVS and CDR2 is FQNEAQ. This CDR3 is 14 amino acids long. CDR3 DNA sequence: TGTACCAGCAGCCCCCGACCGGCCTCCTACGAGCAGTACTTA. Protein sequence: CTSSPRPASYEQYL.

This clonotype was seen ten or more times. The V gene is TRBV12-5, the J gene TRBJ2-5; D gene unclear. The CDR3 contains 13 residues. Trimming cost V 6 bases and J 7 bases, with 15 bases left between them. The germline V gene has CDR1 LGHNT and CDR2 FRNRAP. This chain's CDR3 is CASGTSSEATQYF. The CDR3 DNA reads as TGTGCTAGTGGCACTTCCTCCGAGGCGACCCAGTACTTC.

In the case of this clonotype: Given the absence of the conserved phenylalanine or tryptophan at the CDR3 end, a read error is likely. The V call is TRBV5-6, the J call TRBJ2-5, with D possibly matching TRBD2 (6 bases). The CDR3 is 15 residues long. The germline CDR1 and CDR2 sequences are SGHDT and YYEEEE. CDR3 in DNA: TGTGCCAGCAACTTGAGGAAGATGGGGGGAGAGACCCAGTACTCC. It codes for CASNLRKMGGETQYS.

With respect to this clonotype: Its ends do not fully match the called genes, so a read error is possible. This rearrangement joins TRBV12-3 or TRBV12-4 to TRBJ1-1, with D unresolved. The CDR3 sequence is 13 residues long. CDR3 DNA: TGTGCCAACAGTTTATCGGATCTCACTGAAGCATTCTTT. Translation: CANSLSDLTEAFF.

On this clonotype itself: The germline gene is not matched at one end of the junction; a read error may be the cause. The CDR3 DNA follows: TGTGCCTGCACCATTGGTGGATCAGGTTTTGGCTACACCTTT. Residues: CACTIGGSGFGYTF. This chain uses TRBV5-4 with TRBJ1-2; unclear D gene. Germline assignment: CDR1 SGHNT and CDR2 YYREEE (reference sequence). The CDR3 consists of 14 residues.

About this clonotype: Lacking the conserved final phenylalanine or tryptophan, this CDR3 likely reflects a read error. This sequence joins TRBV11-2 and TRBJ2-3; weak D call: TRBD1 (5 bases). The CDR3 has 15 residues. Germline-derived CDR1 and CDR2 are SGHAT and FQNNGV. The ends were cut back, 9 bases at V and 2 bases at J, with 18 bases in the middle. The chain's CDR3 is CARSLKQGITDTQYY. The CDR3 nucleotides are TGTGCCAGGAGCCTAAAGCAGGGCATCACAGATACGCAGTATTAT.

As to this clonotype: A much bigger clone sits one base away, suggesting this may be a read error. CDR3 nucleotide sequence: TGTGCCAGCAGTGACCGTTTCTATGCCTACACCTTC. It translates to CASSDRFYAYTF. The chain has TRBV6-6 and TRBJ1-2, with no clear D. The CDR3 is 12 residues long. Germline V CDR1 and CDR2: MNHNY, SVGAGI (reference sequence).

This clonotype was counted ten times or more. The chain couples TRBV30 to TRBJ2-1; 7 positions match TRBD2. From germline, CDR1 is GTSNPN and CDR2 SVGIG (reference sequence). The V and J ends lost 4 bases and 2 bases, in that order; junction bases with no gene match: 5. This CDR3 spans 14 amino acids. The CDR3 DNA sequence: TGTGCCTGGACGCGGGAGTTCCCCTACAATGAGCAGTTCTTC. Its protein is CAWTREFPYNEQFF.

J is TRBJ2-7 and V is TRBV20-1, with 7 nucleotides matching TRBD2. V gave up 6 bases and J gave up 3 bases; unmatched junction bases: 8. The CDR3 runs 13 residues. Germline assignment: CDR1 DFQATT and CDR2 SNEGSKA (reference sequence). The CDR3, as DNA: TGCAGTGCCCCCATGGCGGGGGTCTACGAGCAGTACTTC. Protein: CSAPMAGVYEQYF.

This clonotype was detected ten times or more. The gene calls are TRBV12-3 or TRBV12-4 and TRBJ2-7; 9 nucleotides agree with TRBD1. After removal of 5 bases from V and 6 bases from J, the junction contained 5 bases not matched to a gene. The CDR3 is 13 residues long. CDR3 DNA: TGTGCCAGCAGTCAACAGGGGGCTGCCGAGCAGTACTTC. This encodes CASSQQGAAEQYF.

Worth noting for this clonotype: The conserved phenylalanine or tryptophan normally closing the CDR3 is absent here, so this likely arose from a read error. This chain links TRBV11-2 with TRBJ2-2; D not certain. The CDR3 loop spans 15 amino acids. The germline CDR1 and CDR2 sequences are SGHAT and FQNNGV. CDR3 loop: CASSTWTLHTGELFL. The CDR3 nucleotides are TGTGCCAGCAGCACCTGGACCCTGCACACAGGGGAGCTGTTTCTT.

This clonotype has a count of ten or more. CDR3 DNA: TGTGCCAGCAGCTTAGCTAGTACCTACGAGCAGTACTTC. It yields the protein CASSLASTYEQYF. The chain employs TRBV7-9 and TRBJ2-7, with D unclear. Germline CDR1 reads SEHNR; CDR2 reads FQNEAQ (reference sequence). The V gene lost 0 bases and the J gene lost 2 bases, with 5 bases spanning the gap. This CDR3 has 13 amino acids.

To note about this clonotype: A much larger clonotype is one base distant, so this may be a read error. CDR3 amino acids: CASRRGLAGLGVTQYF. Written as DNA, the CDR3 is TGTGCCAGCAGGCGAGGACTAGCGGGTCTTGGAGTTACGCAGTATTTT. The V and J genes are TRBV6-6 and TRBJ2-3; 11 bases align to TRBD2. Germline CDR1 MNHNY, CDR2 SVGAGI (reference sequence). The ends lost 6 bases at V and 8 bases at J; junction bases unmatched: 13. This CDR3 has 16 amino acids.

The J gene is TRBJ1-2, the V gene TRBV2, with D maybe TRBD1 (5 bases). The CDR3 sequence is 9 residues long. V was pared by 7 bases and J by 9 bases, with 6 bases between. Germline V gives CDR1 SNHLY, CDR2 FYNNEI. The CDR3 sequence is CASTGSYTF. Here the CDR3 DNA reads TGTGCCAGCACAGGGAGCTACACCTTC.

This chain uses TRBV11-2 with TRBJ2-7; D remains unclear. The germline V gene encodes CDR1 SGHAT and CDR2 FQNNGV. The ends were cut back, 3 bases at V and 6 bases at J, with 15 bases in the middle. CDR3 length equals 14 residues. The CDR3 loop reads CASSFVGFYCEQYF. For the CDR3, the DNA is TGTGCCAGCAGCTTTGTAGGGTTCTACTGCGAGCAGTACTTC.

V usage is TRBV7-8 and J usage is TRBJ2-2; no clear D gene. Trimming took off 5 bases at V and 9 bases at J, with 10 bases between the two ends. CDR3 length: 12 amino acids. Germline V gives CDR1 SGHVS, CDR2 FQNEAQ. In DNA, the CDR3 is TGTGCCAGCAGCCCTTCTACCAGGGAGCTGTTTTTT. It codes for CASSPSTRELFF.

This clonotype showed up many times. The V call is TRBV5-1, the J call TRBJ2-7, with a tentative D call TRBD2 (5 bases). The CDR3 is 13 amino acids. The V and J ends lost 5 bases and 3 bases respectively, with 12 bases between them. From germline, CDR1 is SGHRS and CDR2 YFSETQ. Written as DNA, the CDR3 is TGCGCCAGCAGGTCGGCGGGTGGCTACGAGCAGTACTTC. This translates into CASRSAGGYEQYF.

The sample holds one count of this clonotype. The final CDR3 position lacks the conserved phenylalanine or tryptophan, pointing to a likely read error. The rearrangement uses TRBV11-2 and TRBJ2-2; D is unclear. The CDR3 is 15 residues long. From germline, CDR1 is SGHAT and CDR2 FQNNGV. The DNA for the CDR3 is TGTGTCAGCAGCTTACGGCCGGAGAACACCGGGGAGCTGTTTTTA. Its protein product is CVSSLRPENTGELFL.

V gene TRBV29-1 combines with J gene TRBJ2-1, with TRBD2 matching over 7 bases. Germline V gene data show CDR1 as SQVTM and CDR2 as ANQGSEA. This CDR3 has 14 residues. Trimming removed 3 bases from V and 5 bases from J; junction bases left unmatched: 7. CDR3 DNA sequence: TGCAGCGTTGAGGGGAGGGGAGGCAACAATGAGCAGTTCTTC. Translation gives CSVEGRGGNNEQFF.

This clonotype has a count of ten or more. The chain uses TRBV6-6 and TRBJ2-7; D call uncertain. CDR3 length: 13 residues. Between the trimmed V and J ends, which lost 8 bases and 2 bases, there was a span of 13 bases. Germline lookup yields CDR1 MNHNY and CDR2 SVGAGI (reference sequence). This chain's CDR3 is CASAKDVTYEQYF. Written as DNA, the CDR3 is TGTGCCAGCGCCAAAGACGTAACCTACGAGCAGTACTTC.

At least ten counts were recorded for this clonotype. The genes are TRBV13 and TRBJ2-5, with D hard to call. CDR3 length: 11 residues. Trimming pared 5 bases from V and 5 bases from J, leaving 6 bases between. CDR1 and CDR2 (germline): PRHDT, FYEKMQ (reference sequence). Here the CDR3 DNA reads TGTGCCAGCAGCCGTGCGGAGACCCAGTACTTC. This codes for CASSRAETQYF.

Notes on this clonotype: One end of the junction fails to match germline, which may point to a read error. The rearrangement links TRBV12-3 or TRBV12-4 to TRBJ2-7; tentatively, D is TRBD1 (6 bases). CDR3 length equals 14 residues. The CDR3 nucleotides read TGTGCCAACAGTTTAAGAGACAGGTATCGCGAGCAGTACTTC. It specifies CANSLRDRYREQYF.